Described below is a single T cell receptor (beta chain) sequence and its context. Germline CDR1 is SEHNR and CDR2 is FQNEAQ (reference sequence). The germline V and J ends were trimmed by 3 bases and 9 bases, with 9 bases remaining between them. This CDR3 contains 12 residues. The data stem from a study of cytotoxic CD8 clonotypes in ibrutinib-treated CLL. Here immunoSEQ multiplex PCR was the method, and the copy in TCRdb shows in-frame clones only, minus some. The repertoire holds approximately 200,000 clones, with around 72% as singletons. The clonotype was recovered from a human donor with chronic lymphocytic leukemia. The sequencing here drew on PBMCs, taken after 24 months of ibrutinib treatment. This chain joins TRBV7-9 and TRBJ2-1, with D maybe TRBD2 (6 bases). Here the CDR3 DNA reads TGTGCCAGCAGCTTTAGCGGCGGTGAGCAGTTCTTC. Amino acid sequence: CASSFSGGEQFF. Based on the CDR3 plus reference TRBV7-9 and TRBJ2-1, the full variable domain is DTGVSQNPRHKITKRGQNVTFRCDPISEHNRLYWYRQTLGQGPEFLTYFQNEAQLEKSRLLSDRFSAERPKGSFSTLEIQRTEQGDSAMYLCASSFSGGEQFFGPGTRLTVL.